This T cell receptor (beta chain) was sequenced in a study of T cell responses to AZD1222 COVID-19 vaccine. Sequencing used immunoSEQ multiplex PCR; TCRdb keeps in-frame clones, though not all of them. The sample has approximately 130,000 clones; 93% are singletons. Findings and limits, study-wide: Females outnumbered males among donors, who were mostly white British; clonal diversity was possibly underestimated.

Concerning this clone: Antigen specificity is unknown.

V shed 2 bases, J shed 7 bases, and the junction held 6 bases outside the gene matches. Germline CDR1 is SNHLY and CDR2 is FYNNEI. This CDR3 has 14 residues. This specimen was peripheral blood, taken on day 0 of AZD1222 vaccination. This chain joins TRBV2 and TRBJ1-2; 8 bases map to TRBD1. The sequence came from an adult in good health. The CDR3 DNA reads TGTGCCAGCAGTGAAACAGGACAGGGCAGTGGCTACACCTTC. This sequence encodes CASSETGQGSGYTF.